This paragraph covers one TCR beta chain sequence. A much more abundant neighbour one base away suggests this may be a read error. Because the CDR3 is missing its conserved closing phenylalanine or tryptophan, this is likely a read error. Using its own MiXCR run on the reads, TCRdb lists one record per CDR3 protein. The sample shows about 240,000 distinct CDR3 sequences, under 35% of them seen only once. The germline gives CDR1 SGHKS, CDR2 YYEKEE (reference sequence). The CDR3 contains 16 residues. V was trimmed by 7 bases and J by 4 bases, leaving 23 bases between them. This sample was taken from a study of kidney transplant recipient with SARS-CoV-2 infection.

The TCR sequence derives from a male patient between 25 and 39 years old who had COVID-19 and was a kidney transplant recipient. Some T cells may originate from the graft donor. Sequencing used a blood sample, obtained at baseline and around day 110 from a kidney transplant recipient. V and J are TRBV5-5 and TRBJ1-2; D is unresolved. The CDR3 DNA follows: TGTGCCAGCGCAACAATTGTCTCGCGAAAGACCTATGGCTACACCCTC. It yields the protein CASATIVSRKTYGYTL.